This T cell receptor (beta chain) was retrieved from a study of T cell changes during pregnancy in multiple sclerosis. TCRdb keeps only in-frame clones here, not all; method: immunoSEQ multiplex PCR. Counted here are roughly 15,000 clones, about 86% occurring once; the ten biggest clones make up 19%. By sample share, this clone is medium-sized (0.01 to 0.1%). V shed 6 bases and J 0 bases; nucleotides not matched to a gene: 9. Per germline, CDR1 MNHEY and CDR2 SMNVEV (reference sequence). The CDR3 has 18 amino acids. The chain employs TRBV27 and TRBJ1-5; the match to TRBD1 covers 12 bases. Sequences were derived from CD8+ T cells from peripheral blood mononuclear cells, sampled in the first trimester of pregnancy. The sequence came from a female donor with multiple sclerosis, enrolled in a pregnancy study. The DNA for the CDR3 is TGTGCCAGCAGGACCGGGACAGGGGGCTCTTATAGCAATCAGCCCCAGCATTTT. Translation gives CASRTGTGGSYSNQPQHF.